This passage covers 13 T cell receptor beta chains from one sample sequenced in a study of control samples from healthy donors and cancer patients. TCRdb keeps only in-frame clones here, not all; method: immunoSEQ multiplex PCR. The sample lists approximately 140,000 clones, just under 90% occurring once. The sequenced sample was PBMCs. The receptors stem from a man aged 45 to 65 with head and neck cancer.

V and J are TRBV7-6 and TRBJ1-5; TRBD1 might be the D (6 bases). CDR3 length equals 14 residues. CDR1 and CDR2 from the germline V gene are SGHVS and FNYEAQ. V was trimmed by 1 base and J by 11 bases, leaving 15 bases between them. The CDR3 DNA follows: TGTGCCAGCAGCTTAGGGACAGCGGGGGGAGCCCAGCATTTT. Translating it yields CASSLGTAGGAQHF. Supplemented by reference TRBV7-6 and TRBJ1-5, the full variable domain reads GAGVSQSPRYKVTKRGQDVALRCDPISGHVSLYWYRQALGQGPEFLTYFNYEAQQDKSGLPNDRFSAERPEGSISTLTIQRTEQRDSAMYRCASSLGTAGGAQHFGDGTRLSIL.

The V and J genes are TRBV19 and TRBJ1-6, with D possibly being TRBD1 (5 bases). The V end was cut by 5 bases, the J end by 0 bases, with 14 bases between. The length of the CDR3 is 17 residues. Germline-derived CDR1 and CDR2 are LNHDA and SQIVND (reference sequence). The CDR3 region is CASSVQGRYSYNSPLHF. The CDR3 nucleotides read TGTGCCAGTAGTGTTCAGGGAAGGTACTCCTATAATTCACCCCTCCACTTT. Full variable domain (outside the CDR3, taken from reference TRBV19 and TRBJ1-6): DGGITQSPKYLFRKEGQNVTLSCEQNLNHDAMYWYRQDPGQGLRLIYYSQIVNDFQKGDIAEGYSVSREKKESFPLTVTSAQKNPTAFYLCASSVQGRYSYNSPLHFGNGTRLTVT.

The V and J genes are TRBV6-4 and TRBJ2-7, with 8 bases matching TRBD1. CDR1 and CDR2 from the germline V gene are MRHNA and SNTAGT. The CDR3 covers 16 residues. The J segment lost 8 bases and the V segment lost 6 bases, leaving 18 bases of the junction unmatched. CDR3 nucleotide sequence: TGTGCCAGCAGAAATTCTTCCCGGGACAGGCTGGGAAAGCAGTACTTC. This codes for CASRNSSRDRLGKQYF.

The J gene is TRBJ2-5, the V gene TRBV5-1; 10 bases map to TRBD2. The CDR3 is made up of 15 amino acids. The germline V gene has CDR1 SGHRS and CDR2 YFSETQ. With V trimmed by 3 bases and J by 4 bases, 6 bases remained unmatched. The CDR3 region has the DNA TGCGCCAGCAGCTCCGGGACTAGCGCGGGAGAGACCCAGTACTTC. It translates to CASSSGTSAGETQYF.

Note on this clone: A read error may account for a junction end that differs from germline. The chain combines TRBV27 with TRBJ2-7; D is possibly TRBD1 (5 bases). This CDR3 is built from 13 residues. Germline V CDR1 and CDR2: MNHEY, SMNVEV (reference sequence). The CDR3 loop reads CASSLGASHEQYF. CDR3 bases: TGTGCCAGCAGTTTAGGGGCCTCCCACGAGCAGTACTTC.

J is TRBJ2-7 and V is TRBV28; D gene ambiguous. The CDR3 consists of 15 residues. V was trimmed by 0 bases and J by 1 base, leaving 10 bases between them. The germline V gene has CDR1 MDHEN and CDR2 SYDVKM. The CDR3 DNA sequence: TGTGCCAGCAGTTTATGGGGTTTGGGATCCTACGAGCAGTACTTC. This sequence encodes CASSLWGLGSYEQYF.

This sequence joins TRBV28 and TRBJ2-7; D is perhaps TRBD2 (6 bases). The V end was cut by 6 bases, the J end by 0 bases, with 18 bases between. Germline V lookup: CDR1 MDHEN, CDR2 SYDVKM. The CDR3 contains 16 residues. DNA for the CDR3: TGTGCCAGCAGGACCGGGTTGTCGACTAGCTCCTACGAGCAGTACTTC. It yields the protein CASRTGLSTSSYEQYF.

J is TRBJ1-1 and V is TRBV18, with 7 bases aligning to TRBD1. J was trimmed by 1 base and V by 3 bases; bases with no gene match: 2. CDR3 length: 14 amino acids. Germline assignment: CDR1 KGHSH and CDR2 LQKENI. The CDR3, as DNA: TGTGCCAGCTCACCGGGACAGCCGAACACTGAAGCTTTCTTT. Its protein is CASSPGQPNTEAFF.

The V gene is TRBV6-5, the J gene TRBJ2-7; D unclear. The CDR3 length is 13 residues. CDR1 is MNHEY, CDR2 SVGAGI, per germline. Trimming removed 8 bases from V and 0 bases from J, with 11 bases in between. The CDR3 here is CASGRTLSYEQYF. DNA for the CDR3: TGTGCCAGCGGACGGACGCTCTCCTACGAGCAGTACTTC.

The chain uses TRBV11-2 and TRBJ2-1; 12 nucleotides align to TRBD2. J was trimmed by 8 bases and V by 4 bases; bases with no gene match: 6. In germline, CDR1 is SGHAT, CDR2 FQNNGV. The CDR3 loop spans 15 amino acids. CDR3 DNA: TGTGCCAGCAGCTCGTGGACTAGCGGGAACGATGAGCAGTTCTTC. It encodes CASSSWTSGNDEQFF.

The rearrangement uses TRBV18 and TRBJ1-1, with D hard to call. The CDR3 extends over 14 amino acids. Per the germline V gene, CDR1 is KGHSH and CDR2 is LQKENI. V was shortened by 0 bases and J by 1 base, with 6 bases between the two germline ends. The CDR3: CASSPPPGNTEAFF. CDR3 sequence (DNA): TGTGCCAGCTCACCACCGCCCGGGAACACTGAAGCTTTCTTT.

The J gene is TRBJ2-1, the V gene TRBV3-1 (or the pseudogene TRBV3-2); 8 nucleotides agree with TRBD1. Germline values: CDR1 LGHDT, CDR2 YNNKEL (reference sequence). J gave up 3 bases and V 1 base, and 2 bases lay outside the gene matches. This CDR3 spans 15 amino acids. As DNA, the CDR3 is TGTGCCAGCAGCCAAGGGACAGGGTACTACAATGAGCAGTTCTTC. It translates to CASSQGTGYYNEQFF.

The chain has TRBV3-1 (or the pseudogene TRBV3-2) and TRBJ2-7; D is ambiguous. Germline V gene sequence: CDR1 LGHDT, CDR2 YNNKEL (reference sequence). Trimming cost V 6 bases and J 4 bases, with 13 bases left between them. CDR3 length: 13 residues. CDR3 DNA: TGTGCCAGCAGACCCTCGGCCCGATACGAGCAGTACTTC. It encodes CASRPSARYEQYF.